This T cell receptor beta chain was obtained from a study of cytomegalovirus exposure and HLA in healthy donors. At the level of the study: Early release data held 85 million or so unique TCRs from HLA-typed donors.

A few counts support this clone. Its antigen is unidentified. The CDR3 has 13 residues. Germline CDR1 and CDR2: MGHRA and YSYEKL. Trimming cost V 2 bases and J 9 bases; bases outside gene matches: 4. It was with 60 Vbeta and 13 Jbeta primers that the PCR ran. The assay was immunoSEQ multiplex PCR, and TCRdb's table has in-frame clones only and misses some. This table holds under 200,000 clones, 78% found once. Broader study findings: Most TCR sequences were seen very rarely across donors, but some public TCRs occurred in many. Reportedly, cytomegalovirus status was diagnosed with high sensitivity and specificity. DRB1 had the most TCR associations and HLA-C the fewest, a later analysis found, with rates varying by HLA locus.

The sequenced sample consisted of PBMCs. The sequence derives from a woman aged 30 to 39 in good health and CMV-seropositive. V and J are TRBV4-1 and TRBJ1-1; 9 positions match TRBD1. In DNA form, the CDR3 reads TGCGCCAGCAGCCAACCCGGGACAGGGAAAGCTTTCTTT. Translated: CASSQPGTGKAFF.